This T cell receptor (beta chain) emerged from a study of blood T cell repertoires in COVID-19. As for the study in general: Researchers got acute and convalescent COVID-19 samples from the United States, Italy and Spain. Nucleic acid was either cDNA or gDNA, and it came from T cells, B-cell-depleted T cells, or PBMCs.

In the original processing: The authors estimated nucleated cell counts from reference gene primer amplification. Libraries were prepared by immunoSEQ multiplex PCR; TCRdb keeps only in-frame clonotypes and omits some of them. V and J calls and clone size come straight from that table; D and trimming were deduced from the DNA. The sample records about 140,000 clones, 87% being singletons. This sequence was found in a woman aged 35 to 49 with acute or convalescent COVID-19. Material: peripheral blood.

The CDR3 DNA sequence: TGTGCCAGCAGGCTTATTAATGAAAAACTGTTTTTT. This gives the protein CASRLINEKLFF. This chain joins TRBV19 and TRBJ1-4, with D hard to call. V lost 9 bases and J lost 4, with 9 bases in between. The germline CDR1 and CDR2 sequences are LNHDA and SQIVND (reference sequence). This CDR3 has 12 amino acids. Complete variable domain (other parts from reference TRBV19 and TRBJ1-4): DGGITQSPKYLFRKEGQNVTLSCEQNLNHDAMYWYRQDPGQGLRLIYYSQIVNDFQKGDIAEGYSVSREKKESFPLTVTSAQKNPTAFYLCASRLINEKLFFGSGTQLSVL.